The rows below give T cell receptor beta chains drawn from one sample of a study of cytomegalovirus exposure and HLA in healthy donors. Profiling relied on immunoSEQ multiplex PCR, and the TCRdb table lists in-frame clones only, not all of them. The sample carries approximately 160,000 clones, about two thirds recorded once. Sequencing used PBMCs. The receptors shown here come from a woman between 18 and 29 years old in good health and CMV-seropositive. Each CDR3 is given with its conserved first and last residue. A D gene is named only where the DNA matches it firmly. Size tells how often a clone was seen (once, few, many) or the class of an expanded clone, and some rows leave it out.

>.|TRBJ2-7|TRBV7-9|.
CASSLEGGEQYF
TGTGCCAGCAGCTTAGAAGGAGGCGAGCAGTACTTC
>.|TRBJ1-1|TRBV19|.
CACTGWDTEAFF
TGTGCCTGCACAGGGTGGGACACTGAAGCTTTCTTT
>.|TRBJ1-2|TRBV7-2|once
CASSLGQNYGYTF
TGTGCCAGCAGCTTAGGGCAGAACTATGGCTACACCTTC
>.|TRBJ2-7|TRBV7-8|few
CASSLYYEQYF
TGTGCCAGCAGCTTATACTACGAGCAGTACTTC
>.|TRBJ1-5|TRBV6-5|.
CASSYAPGQPQHF
TGTGCCAGCAGTTACGCCCCCGGTCAGCCCCAGCATTTT
>.|TRBJ2-1|TRBV5-1|.
CATTYNAGGNEQFF
TGCGCCACCACATACAACGCGGGTGGCAATGAGCAGTTCTTC
>TRBD1|TRBJ2-1|TRBV7-2|.
CASSPGRTGITNEQFF
TGTGCCAGCAGCCCGGGTCGGACAGGGATTACCAATGAGCAGTTCTTC
>.|TRBJ2-7|TRBV18|.
CASSPFRGSGDAYEQYF
TGTGCCAGCTCACCTTTCAGGGGCTCCGGGGATGCATACGAGCAGTACTTC
>TRBD2|TRBJ2-1|TRBV7-8|.
CASSPLAGVNNEQFF
TGTGCCAGCAGCCCACTAGCGGGAGTGAACAATGAGCAGTTCTTC
>.|TRBJ2-2|TRBV12-5|.
CASGLPSEMTGELFF
TGTGCTAGTGGTTTGCCTAGCGAGATGACCGGGGAGCTGTTTTTT
>TRBD1|TRBJ2-7|TRBV30|few
CAWARDRGASTEQYF
TGTGCCTGGGCCCGGGACAGGGGGGCCTCTACCGAGCAGTACTTC
>.|TRBJ1-2|TRBV6-6|.
CASSYSSTGDYGYTF
TGTGCCAGCAGTTACTCGAGTACGGGAGACTATGGCTACACCTTC
>TRBD1|TRBJ2-7|TRBV6-1|.
CASRWTGSYEQYF
TGTGCCAGCAGATGGACAGGCTCCTACGAGCAGTACTTC
>TRBD1|TRBJ2-7|TRBV23-1|.
CASSQSRGQIYEQYF
TGCGCCAGCAGTCAATCGAGGGGACAGATCTACGAGCAGTACTTC
>TRBD1|TRBJ2-7|TRBV28|.
CASSPGTGREQYF
TGTGCCAGCAGTCCCGGGACAGGGAGGGAGCAGTACTTC
>TRBD2|TRBJ2-7|TRBV18|.
CASSPSGTSGRAFEQYF
TGTGCCAGCTCACCCTCCGGGACTAGCGGGAGGGCTTTCGAGCAGTACTTC
>TRBD1|TRBJ1-2|TRBV19|.
CASIGGTASSYGYTF
TGTGCCAGTATTGGGGGGACAGCTTCTAGCTATGGCTACACCTTC
>TRBD1|TRBJ1-4|TRBV7-9|.
CASSLGQGLEKLFF
TGTGCCAGCAGCTTGGGACAGGGGCTTGAAAAACTGTTTTTT
>.|TRBJ2-3|TRBV4-2|.
CASSQPWPLGPDTQYF
TGTGCCAGCAGCCAGCCTTGGCCCCTTGGCCCAGATACGCAGTATTTT
>TRBD2|TRBJ2-1|TRBV9|.
CASAAPPPSGAHNEQFF
TGTGCCAGCGCAGCGCCCCCTCCTAGCGGGGCCCACAATGAGCAGTTCTTC
>.|TRBJ1-5|TRBV7-2|.
CASSLGGDQPQHF
TGTGCCAGCAGCTTAGGGGGAGATCAGCCCCAGCATTTT
>TRBD1|TRBJ1-5|TRBV15|once
CATSRGGTGNQPQHF
TGTGCCACCAGCAGAGGCGGGACAGGGAATCAGCCCCAGCATTTT
>.|TRBJ2-5|TRBV1|few
CTSSPELANLDKETQYF
TGCACCAGCAGCCCGGAACTAGCGAACTTAGACAAAGAGACCCAGTACTTC
>.|TRBJ2-7|TRBV5-6|.
CASSFQEGLATYEQYF
TGTGCCAGCAGCTTCCAAGAGGGACTGGCAACCTACGAGCAGTACTTC
>.|TRBJ2-3|TRBV5-1|.
CASSLGPGGTDTQYF
TGCGCCAGCAGCTTGGGCCCCGGGGGCACAGATACGCAGTATTTT
>.|TRBJ1-6|TRBV6-5|.
CASSYTPEGNDSPLHF
TGTGCCAGCAGTTACACCCCGGAGGGGAACGATTCACCCCTCCACTTT
>.|TRBJ2-5|TRBV19|.
CASRVYGSSLGETQYF
TGTGCCTCCAGGGTCTATGGGTCAAGTCTGGGAGAGACCCAGTACTTC
>.|TRBJ2-5|TRBV29-1|.
CSGMGVETQYF
TGCAGCGGGATGGGAGTCGAGACCCAGTACTTC
>.|TRBJ2-7|TRBV5-8|.
CASSLDRDYEQYF
TGTGCCAGCAGCTTGGACAGGGACTACGAGCAGTACTTC
>.|TRBJ2-5|TRBV10-1|.
CASSESKGQETQYF
TGCGCCAGCAGTGAGTCAAAGGGGCAAGAGACCCAGTACTTC
>.|TRBJ1-4|TRBV19|once
CASSIQTPREKLFF
TGTGCCAGTAGTATCCAGACACCTCGTGAAAAACTGTTTTTT
>.|TRBJ1-1|TRBV27|.
CASSFGGAGGSEAFF
TGTGCCAGCAGTTTCGGGGGGGCAGGAGGGTCTGAAGCTTTCTTT
>TRBD2|TRBJ2-2|TRBV2|.
CASRATSGMTGELFF
TGTGCCAGCAGGGCTACTAGCGGGATGACCGGGGAGCTGTTTTTT
>TRBD1|TRBJ1-2|TRBV9|.
CASSVVASGGYGYTF
TGTGCCAGCAGCGTAGTGGCGTCAGGGGGCTATGGCTACACCTTC
>.|TRBJ2-5|TRBV7-2|.
CASSSQGSMTETQYF
TGTGCCAGCAGCTCACAGGGAAGTATGACGGAGACCCAGTACTTC
>TRBD2|TRBJ2-3|TRBV10-3|few
CAISGRVAGTSTDTQYF
TGTGCCATCAGTGGTAGGGTAGCGGGAACTAGCACAGATACGCAGTATTTT
>.|TRBJ2-7|TRBV28|few
CASSFLQGEQYF
TGTGCCAGCAGTTTCCTACAGGGCGAGCAGTACTTC
>.|TRBJ1-2|TRBV12-5|few
CASGPEANYGYTF
TGTGCTAGTGGCCCGGAGGCTAACTATGGCTACACCTTC
>TRBD1|TRBJ2-1|TRBV19|.
CASSQTGPYNEQFF
TGTGCCAGTAGTCAGACAGGGCCCTACAATGAGCAGTTCTTC
>.|TRBJ1-4|TRBV25-1|few
CASSESPGGVDEKLFF
TGTGCCAGCAGTGAATCACCTGGAGGGGTGGATGAAAAACTGTTTTTT
>TRBD2|TRBJ2-3|TRBV13|.
CASSVRLAEQYF
TGTGCCAGCAGCGTACGACTAGCGGAACAGTATTTT
>.|TRBJ2-7|TRBV7-2|.
CASSSQLDSYEQYF
TGTGCCAGCAGCTCCCAACTCGACAGTTACGAGCAGTACTTC
>.|TRBJ2-7|TRBV7-9|.
CASSLEGGYEQYF
TGTGCCAGCAGCTTAGAGGGAGGCTACGAGCAGTACTTC
>.|TRBJ1-5|TRBV29-1|.
CSVTIPGNQPQHF
TGCAGCGTTACGATCCCGGGCAATCAGCCCCAGCATTTT
>.|TRBJ1-1|TRBV27|.
CASSSSDRYDEAFF
TGTGCCAGCAGTTCCTCGGACAGATACGATGAAGCTTTCTTT
>.|TRBJ1-1|TRBV19|.
CASNPAQGNTEAFF
TGTGCCAGTAATCCGGCGCAGGGGAACACTGAAGCTTTCTTT
>.|TRBJ2-1|TRBV11-2|.
CASSSTQGYNEQFF
TGTGCCAGCAGCTCGACCCAGGGTTACAATGAGCAGTTCTTC